This TCR beta chain was captured by sequencing in a study of OX40 agonist ivuxolimab in advanced cancers. Trimming shortened V by 3 bases and J by 5 bases, and 17 bases separated the two germline ends. The CDR3 covers 15 residues. Germline loops: CDR1 MDHEN, CDR2 SYDVKM. Clones were sequenced by immunoSEQ multiplex PCR, and TCRdb holds only the in-frame ones, with some missing. The sample has around 63,000 clones, approximately 91% seen once. As regards this clone: Its cognate antigen is unknown.

Notes on the study in general: Several nonresponders also turned out to have low normalized T-cell clonal expansion.

The chain employs TRBV28 and TRBJ2-7; no clear D. The specimen was CD4+ or CD8+ T cells sorted from blood, collected in a trial of the OX40 agonist ivuxolimab. The receptor was isolated from an adult with an advanced solid tumor such as melanoma, head and neck, liver or kidney cancer. The chain's CDR3 is CASSFLAIQSHEQYF. The CDR3 region has the DNA TGTGCCAGCAGTTTCTTGGCCATCCAGTCCCACGAGCAGTACTTC.